The clone carrying this TCR beta chain has only a few counts. Antigen unknown. CDR3 size: 13 residues. The V gene lost 7 bases and the J gene lost 1 base, with 10 bases spanning the gap. The germline gives CDR1 ENHRY, CDR2 SYGVKD. The data were obtained in a study of human T cells and chemical hapten exposure. The wider study: Small differences in pooled library volume mainly drove the variation in TCR yields per sample.

The study, taken as a whole, reports: Controls formed significantly fewer large CDR3 similarity clusters than expanded TCRs did.

TCRdb fed the RACE reads into MiXCR, producing one record per CDR3 protein. The table records about 380,000 distinct CDR3 sequences, under 6.5% of them present only once. Time point here: patch test 2, 6 weeks after DPC sensitization. Treatment reported: therapeutic diphenylcyclopropenone sensitization with weekly scalp DPC. The specimen was whole blood, collected in connection with sensitization to the hapten diphenylcyclopropenone (DPC). This chain joins TRBV10-3 and TRBJ1-1; no clear D gene. This TCR came from a woman aged 18 to 35 with alopecia areata. Some clones in this sample may be carry-over from other donors' samples. Written as DNA, the CDR3 is TGTGCCATCAACCGACGGGAGAACACTGAAGCTTTCTTT. Its translation is CAINRRENTEAFF.